This T cell receptor beta chain was identified in a study of T cell repertoires in cytomegalovirus infection. About the research overall: CMV epitopes used comprised recently identified HLA-C-restricted ones and well-studied HLA-B-restricted ones. Both CMV infection and a matching HLA type were indicated by public TCR beta signatures. Points from the study as a whole: CMV carriers having the relevant HLA were flagged by cumulative public TCR beta family frequency.

The V end was cut by 1 base, the J end by 0 bases, with 9 bases between. Germline V gene data show CDR1 as MDHEN and CDR2 as SYDVKM. The CDR3 has 15 amino acids. Of note for this clonotype: The antigen remains unidentified.

One entry per CDR3 protein results from TCRdb running MiXCR on the reads. The table lists around 430,000 distinct CDR3 sequences, more than 40% of them singletons. The material was cultured PBMCs, obtained from culture after CMV antigen stimulation. This sequence originates from a human donor in good health (CMV status not recorded). Some clones in this sample may be carry-over from other donors' samples. The chain employs TRBV28 and TRBJ1-2; maybe TRBD1 (5 bases). DNA of the CDR3: TGTGCCAGCAGTTTATCTCCAGGGACTAACTATGGCTACACCTTC. As protein: CASSLSPGTNYGYTF.